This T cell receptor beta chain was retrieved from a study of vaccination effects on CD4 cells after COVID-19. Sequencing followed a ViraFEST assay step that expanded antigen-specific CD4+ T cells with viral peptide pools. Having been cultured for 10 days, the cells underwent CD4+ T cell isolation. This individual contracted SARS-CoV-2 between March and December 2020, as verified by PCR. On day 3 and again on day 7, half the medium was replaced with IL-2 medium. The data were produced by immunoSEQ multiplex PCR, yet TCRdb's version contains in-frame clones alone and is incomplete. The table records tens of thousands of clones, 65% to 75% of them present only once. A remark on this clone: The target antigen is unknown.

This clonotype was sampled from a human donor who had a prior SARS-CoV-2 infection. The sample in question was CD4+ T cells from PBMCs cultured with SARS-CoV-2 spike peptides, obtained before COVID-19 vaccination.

The CDR3: CASSQGPAGGGELFF. CDR3 coding DNA: TGTGCCAGCAGTCAAGGCCCAGCGGGGGGCGGGGAGCTGTTTTTT. This chain joins TRBV7-3 and TRBJ2-2; TRBD2 matches 9 bases. This CDR3 is built from 15 residues. Germline V gives CDR1 SGHTA, CDR2 FQGTGA. Germline trimming cut 6 bases from V and 7 bases from J; bases unmatched to any gene: 9.